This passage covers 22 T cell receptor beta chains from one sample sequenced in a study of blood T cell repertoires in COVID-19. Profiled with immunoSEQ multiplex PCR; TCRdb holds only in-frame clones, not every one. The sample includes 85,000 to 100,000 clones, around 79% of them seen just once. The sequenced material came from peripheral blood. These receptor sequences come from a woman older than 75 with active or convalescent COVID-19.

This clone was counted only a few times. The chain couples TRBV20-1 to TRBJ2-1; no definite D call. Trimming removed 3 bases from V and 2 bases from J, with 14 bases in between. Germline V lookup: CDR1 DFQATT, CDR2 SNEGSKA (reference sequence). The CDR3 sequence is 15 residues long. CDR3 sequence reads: CSASKSAEAYNEQFF. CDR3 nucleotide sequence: TGCAGTGCTAGTAAGTCGGCAGAGGCCTACAATGAGCAGTTCTTC.

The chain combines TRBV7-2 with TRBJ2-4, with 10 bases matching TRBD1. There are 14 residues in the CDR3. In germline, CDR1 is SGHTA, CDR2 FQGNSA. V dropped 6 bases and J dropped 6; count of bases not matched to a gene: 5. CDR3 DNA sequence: TGTGCCAGCAGTGGGACAGGGGTATTAAACATTCAGTACTTC. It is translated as CASSGTGVLNIQYF.

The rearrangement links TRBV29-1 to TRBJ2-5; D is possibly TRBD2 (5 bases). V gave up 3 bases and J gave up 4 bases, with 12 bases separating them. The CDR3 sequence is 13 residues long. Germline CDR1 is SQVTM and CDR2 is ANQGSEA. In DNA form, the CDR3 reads TGCAGCGTTGAGCAAGCGGTGGGAGAGACCCAGTACTTC. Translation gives CSVEQAVGETQYF.

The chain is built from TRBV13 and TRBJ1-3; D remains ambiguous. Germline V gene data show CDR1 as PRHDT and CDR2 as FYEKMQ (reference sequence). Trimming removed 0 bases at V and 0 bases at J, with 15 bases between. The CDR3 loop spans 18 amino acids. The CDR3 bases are TGTGCCAGCAGCTTAGGGCGACCAGGCCGGGGCTCTGGAAACACCATATATTTT. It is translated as CASSLGRPGRGSGNTIYF.

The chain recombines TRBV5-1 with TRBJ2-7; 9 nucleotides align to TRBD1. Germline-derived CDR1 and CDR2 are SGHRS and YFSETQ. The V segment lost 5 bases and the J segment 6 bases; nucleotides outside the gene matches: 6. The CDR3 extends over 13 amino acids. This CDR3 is CASRRTGVGEQYF. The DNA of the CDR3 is TGCGCCAGCAGAAGGACAGGGGTGGGCGAGCAGTACTTC.

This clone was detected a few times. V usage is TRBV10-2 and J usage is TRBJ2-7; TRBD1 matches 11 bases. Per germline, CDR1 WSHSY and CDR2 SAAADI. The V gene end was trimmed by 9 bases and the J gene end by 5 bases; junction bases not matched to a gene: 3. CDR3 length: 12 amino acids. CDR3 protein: CASGQGANEQYF. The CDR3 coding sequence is TGCGCCAGTGGACAGGGGGCTAACGAGCAGTACTTC.

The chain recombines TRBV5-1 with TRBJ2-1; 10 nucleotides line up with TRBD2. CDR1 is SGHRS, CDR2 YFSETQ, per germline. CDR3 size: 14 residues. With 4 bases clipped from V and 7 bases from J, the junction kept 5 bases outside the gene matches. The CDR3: CASSGGLATNEQFF. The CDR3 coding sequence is TGCGCCAGCAGCGGGGGACTAGCGACAAATGAGCAGTTCTTC. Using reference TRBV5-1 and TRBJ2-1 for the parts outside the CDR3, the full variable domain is KAGVTQTPRYLIKTRGQQVTLSCSPISGHRSVSWYQQTPGQGLQFLFEYFSETQRNKGNFPGRFSGRQFSNSRSEMNVSTLELGDSALYLCASSGGLATNEQFFGPGTRLTVL.

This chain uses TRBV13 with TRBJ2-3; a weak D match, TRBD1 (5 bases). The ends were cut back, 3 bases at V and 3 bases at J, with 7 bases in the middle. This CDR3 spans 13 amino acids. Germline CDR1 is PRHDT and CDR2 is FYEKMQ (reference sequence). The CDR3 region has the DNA TGTGCCAGCAGCTTTTACAGGACAGATACGCAGTATTTT. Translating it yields CASSFYRTDTQYF.

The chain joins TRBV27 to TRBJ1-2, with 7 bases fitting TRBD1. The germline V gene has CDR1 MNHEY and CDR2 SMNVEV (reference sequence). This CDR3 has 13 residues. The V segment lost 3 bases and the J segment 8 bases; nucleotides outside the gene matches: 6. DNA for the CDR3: TGTGCCAGCAGTTTGGCGGCAGGGGGAGGCTACACCTTC. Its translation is CASSLAAGGGYTF.

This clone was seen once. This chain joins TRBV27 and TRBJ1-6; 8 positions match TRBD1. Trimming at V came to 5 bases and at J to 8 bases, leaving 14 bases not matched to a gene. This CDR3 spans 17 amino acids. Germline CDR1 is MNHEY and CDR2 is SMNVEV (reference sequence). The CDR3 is CASSARPSGTGYSPLHF. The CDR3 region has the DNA TGTGCCAGCAGTGCAAGGCCGTCCGGGACAGGCTATTCACCCCTCCACTTT.

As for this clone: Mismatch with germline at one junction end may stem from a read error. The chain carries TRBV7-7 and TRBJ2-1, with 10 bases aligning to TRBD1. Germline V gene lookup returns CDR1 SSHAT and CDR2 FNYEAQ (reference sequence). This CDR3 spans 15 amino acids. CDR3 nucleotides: TGTGCTAGCAGCTTCCGGACAGGGGGGTACAATGAGCAGTTCTTC. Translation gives CASSFRTGGYNEQFF. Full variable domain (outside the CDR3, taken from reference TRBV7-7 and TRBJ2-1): GAGVSQSPRYKVTKRGQDVTLRCDPISSHATLYWYQQALGQGPEFLTYFNYEAQPDKSGLPSDRFSAERPEGSISTLTIQRTEQRDSAMYRCASSFRTGGYNEQFFGPGTRLTVL.

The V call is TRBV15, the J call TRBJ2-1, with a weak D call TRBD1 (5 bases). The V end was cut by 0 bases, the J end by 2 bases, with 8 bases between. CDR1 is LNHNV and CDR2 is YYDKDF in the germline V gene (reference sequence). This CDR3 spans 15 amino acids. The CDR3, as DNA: TGTGCCACCAGCAGAGACGGACAAACCTACAATGAGCAGTTCTTC. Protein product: CATSRDGQTYNEQFF. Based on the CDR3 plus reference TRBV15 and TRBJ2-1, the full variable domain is DAMVIQNPRYQVTQFGKPVTLSCSQTLNHNVMYWYQQKSSQAPKLLFHYYDKDFNNEADTPDNFQSRRPNTSFCFLDIRSPGLGDTAMYLCATSRDGQTYNEQFFGPGTRLTVL.

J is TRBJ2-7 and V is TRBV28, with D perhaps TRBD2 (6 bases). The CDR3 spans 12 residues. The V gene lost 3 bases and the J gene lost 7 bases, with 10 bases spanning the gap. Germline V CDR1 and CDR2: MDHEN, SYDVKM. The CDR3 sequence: CASSLRGWEQYF. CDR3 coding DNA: TGTGCCAGCAGTTTGCGGGGTTGGGAGCAGTACTTC.

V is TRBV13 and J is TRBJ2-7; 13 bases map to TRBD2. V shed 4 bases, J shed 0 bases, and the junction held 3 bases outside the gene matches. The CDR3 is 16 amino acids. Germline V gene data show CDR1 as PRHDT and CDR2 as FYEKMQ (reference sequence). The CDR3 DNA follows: TGTGCCAGCAGCTCCGGGACTAGCGGGACCTCCTACGAGCAGTACTTC. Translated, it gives CASSSGTSGTSYEQYF.

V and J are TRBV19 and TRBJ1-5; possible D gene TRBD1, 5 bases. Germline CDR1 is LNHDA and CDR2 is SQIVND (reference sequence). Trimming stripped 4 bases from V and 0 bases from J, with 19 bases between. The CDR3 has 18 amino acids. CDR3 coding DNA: TGTGCCAGTAGTACCGCAGGTAGACAGATGTATAGCAATCAGCCCCAGCATTTT. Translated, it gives CASSTAGRQMYSNQPQHF.

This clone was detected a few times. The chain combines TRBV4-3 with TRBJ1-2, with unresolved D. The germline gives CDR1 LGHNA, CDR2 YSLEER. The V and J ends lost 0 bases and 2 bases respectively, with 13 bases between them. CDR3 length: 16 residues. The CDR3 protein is CASSQELSQINYGYTF. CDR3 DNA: TGCGCCAGCAGCCAAGAGTTGTCACAAATAAACTATGGCTACACCTTC.

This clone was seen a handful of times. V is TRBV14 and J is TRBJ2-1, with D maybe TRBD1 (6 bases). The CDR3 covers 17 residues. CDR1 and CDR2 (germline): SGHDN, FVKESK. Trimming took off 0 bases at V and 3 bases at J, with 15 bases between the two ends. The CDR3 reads CASSQDWGLDFYNEQFF. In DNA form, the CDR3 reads TGTGCCAGCAGCCAAGATTGGGGGCTCGATTTCTACAATGAGCAGTTCTTC.

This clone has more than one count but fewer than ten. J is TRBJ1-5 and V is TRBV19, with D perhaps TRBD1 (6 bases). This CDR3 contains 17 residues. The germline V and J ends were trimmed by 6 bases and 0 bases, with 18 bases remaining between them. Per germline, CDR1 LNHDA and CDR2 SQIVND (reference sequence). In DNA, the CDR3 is TGTGCCAGTAGGATACAGGGAGGGGGATATAGCAATCAGCCCCAGCATTTT. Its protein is CASRIQGGGYSNQPQHF.

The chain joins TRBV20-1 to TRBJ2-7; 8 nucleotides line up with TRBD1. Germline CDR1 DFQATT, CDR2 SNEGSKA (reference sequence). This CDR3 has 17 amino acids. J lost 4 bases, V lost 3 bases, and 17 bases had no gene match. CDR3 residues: CSASGAGGRGGNYEQYF. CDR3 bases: TGCAGTGCTAGTGGGGCAGGGGGCCGAGGGGGAAATTACGAGCAGTACTTC.

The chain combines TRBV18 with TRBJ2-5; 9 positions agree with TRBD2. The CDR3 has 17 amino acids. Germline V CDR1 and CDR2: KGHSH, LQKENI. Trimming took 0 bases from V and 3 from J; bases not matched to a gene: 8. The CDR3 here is CASSPPNVLAGKETQYF. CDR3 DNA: TGTGCCAGCTCACCACCAAACGTTCTAGCGGGAAAAGAGACCCAGTACTTC.

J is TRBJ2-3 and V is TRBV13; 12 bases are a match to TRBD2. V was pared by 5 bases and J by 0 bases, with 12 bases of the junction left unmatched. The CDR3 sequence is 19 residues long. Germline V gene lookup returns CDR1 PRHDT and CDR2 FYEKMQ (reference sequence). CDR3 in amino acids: CASSALPGLAGASTDTQYF. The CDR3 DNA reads TGTGCCAGCAGCGCCTTACCGGGACTAGCGGGCGCTAGCACAGATACGCAGTATTTT.

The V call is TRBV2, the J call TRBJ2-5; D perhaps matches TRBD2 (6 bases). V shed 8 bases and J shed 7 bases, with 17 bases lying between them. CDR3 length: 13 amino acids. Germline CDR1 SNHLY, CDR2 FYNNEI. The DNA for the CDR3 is TGTGCCAGCGATCCCGGGGGACCGAGGACCCAGTACTTC. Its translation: CASDPGGPRTQYF.